A single sample is the source of the 14 T cell receptor beta chains below, sequenced in a study of blood T cell repertoires in COVID-19. Assay: immunoSEQ multiplex PCR; the TCRdb copy retains only in-frame clones and omits some. The sample shows a few hundred thousand clones, roughly 87% of them seen only once. The material sequenced was peripheral blood. These receptors were obtained from a man younger than 30 with active or convalescent COVID-19.

The rearrangement uses TRBV9 and TRBJ2-3; a possible D gene is TRBD1 (6 bases). From germline, CDR1 is SGDLS and CDR2 YYNGEE. V was shortened by 0 bases and J by 6 bases, with 8 bases between the two germline ends. This CDR3 is built from 13 residues. CDR3 sequence reads: CASSVARGDTQYF. CDR3 bases: TGTGCCAGCAGCGTAGCCAGGGGTGATACGCAGTATTTT.

J is TRBJ1-1 and V is TRBV6-2 or TRBV6-3; 8 bases fit TRBD1. Germline V gene lookup returns CDR1 MNHEY and CDR2 SVGEGT. This CDR3 region has 16 residues. The V gene end was trimmed by 5 bases and the J gene end by 4 bases; junction bases not matched to a gene: 12. This CDR3 is CASSRAGQGGGTEAFF. CDR3 bases: TGTGCCAGCAGTCGGGCTGGACAGGGCGGGGGCACTGAAGCTTTCTTT.

The V and J genes are TRBV5-6 and TRBJ2-5; weak D call: TRBD2 (6 bases). This CDR3 comprises 15 residues. The V and J ends lost 2 bases and 0 bases respectively, with 11 bases between them. Germline-derived CDR1 and CDR2 are SGHDT and YYEEEE. The CDR3 nucleotides are TGTGCCAGCAGCTTACCGGGAGTCAACCAAGAGACCCAGTACTTC. This sequence encodes CASSLPGVNQETQYF.

V usage is TRBV10-3 and J usage is TRBJ1-1; TRBD1 aligns across 10 bases. Germline V gene sequence: CDR1 ENHRY, CDR2 SYGVKD. This CDR3 is 12 amino acids long. Trimming at V came to 10 bases and at J to 8 bases, leaving 7 bases not matched to a gene. The CDR3 here is CASPGQGTEAFF. In nucleotides, the CDR3 is TGTGCCAGCCCGGGACAGGGGACAGAAGCTTTCTTT.

This rearrangement joins TRBV30 to TRBJ1-6; D is ambiguous. The length of the CDR3 is 15 residues. V gave up 4 bases and J gave up 5 bases, with 15 bases separating them. CDR1 GTSNPN and CDR2 SVGIG come from the germline V gene (reference sequence). The DNA of the CDR3 is TGTGCCTGGAACCCAGTACCTGGAGATAATTCACCCCTCCACTTT. This sequence encodes CAWNPVPGDNSPLHF.

V and J are TRBV10-3 and TRBJ2-7, with 8 bases fitting TRBD1. This CDR3 region has 13 residues. V dropped 7 bases and J dropped 2; count of bases not matched to a gene: 4. Germline CDR1 is ENHRY and CDR2 is SYGVKD. The CDR3, as DNA: TGTGCCATCAAGATGACAGGGGCCTACGAGCAGTACTTC. It translates to CAIKMTGAYEQYF.

This CDR3 reads CASSSRGWYEQYF. DNA for the CDR3: TGTGCCAGCAGTTCTCGGGGTTGGTACGAGCAGTACTTC. The chain is built from TRBV6-2 or TRBV6-3 and TRBJ2-7, with TRBD2 as a possible D gene (5 bases). The CDR3 is 13 amino acids. Deletions cut 4 bases from V and 4 bases from J, with 11 bases between. Germline V gene sequence: CDR1 MNHEY, CDR2 SVGEGT.

This chain connects TRBV2 to TRBJ2-1; TRBD1 matches at 7 bases. V lost 6 bases, J lost 8 bases, and 4 bases stayed unmatched. Germline V gene sequence: CDR1 SNHLY, CDR2 FYNNEI. CDR3 length: 12 residues. For the CDR3, the DNA is TGTGCCAGCAGGCGACAGGGAGATGAGCAGTTCTTC. It yields the protein CASRRQGDEQFF.

The genes are TRBV5-1 and TRBJ2-1; 8 positions match TRBD2. The V segment lost 5 bases and the J segment 5 bases; nucleotides outside the gene matches: 15. Germline CDR1 reads SGHRS; CDR2 reads YFSETQ. The CDR3 extends over 17 amino acids. This CDR3 reads CASRRRTGGPVHNEQFF. The CDR3 DNA follows: TGCGCCAGCAGGAGAAGAACGGGGGGGCCCGTCCACAATGAGCAGTTCTTC.

The V and J genes are TRBV11-1 and TRBJ2-5; perhaps TRBD2 as D (6 bases). The V gene's germline CDR1 is SGHAT and CDR2 FQDESV (reference sequence). V was trimmed by 5 bases and J by 11 bases, leaving 12 bases between them. The CDR3 covers 11 residues. CDR3 sequence reads: CASSTLEGQYF. The CDR3 nucleotides are TGTGCCAGCAGCACTCTGGAGGGACAGTACTTC.

The chain joins TRBV7-2 to TRBJ1-2; TRBD1 agrees at 9 bases. Per the germline V gene, CDR1 is SGHTA and CDR2 is FQGNSA. The CDR3 loop spans 15 amino acids. V lost 1 base and J lost 2; bases outside the gene matches: 2. CDR3 in amino acids: CASSLGQGVNYGYTF. Here the CDR3 DNA reads TGTGCCAGCAGCTTAGGACAGGGGGTCAACTATGGCTACACCTTC.

This chain joins TRBV19 and TRBJ2-1; 7 bases map to TRBD2. After removal of 7 bases from V and 6 bases from J, the junction contained 6 bases not matched to a gene. The CDR3 has 13 residues. From germline, CDR1 is LNHDA and CDR2 SQIVND (reference sequence). CDR3 nucleotides: TGTGCCAGTAAGGGTAGCGGGTTCAATGAGCAGTTCTTC. Translating it yields CASKGSGFNEQFF.

CDR3 bases: TGCGCCAGCCCTATTACCTTTTACAGTGGCAACCTGCCTTACCAAGAGACCCAGTACTTC. Protein: CASPITFYSGNLPYQETQYF. The chain carries TRBV10-1 and TRBJ2-5; no clear D gene. Germline V lookup: CDR1 WNHNN, CDR2 SYGVQD (reference sequence). Trimming took 8 bases from V and 0 from J, leaving 31 bases between them. This CDR3 comprises 20 residues.

This clone has a handful of counts. The V and J genes are TRBV5-1 and TRBJ1-1; TRBD1 agrees at 7 bases. The length of the CDR3 is 13 residues. Germline CDR1 and CDR2: SGHRS and YFSETQ. V trimming: 3 bases; J trimming: 1 base; junction bases outside the gene matches: 0. The DNA for the CDR3 is TGCGCCAGCAGCTGGGACAGGAACACTGAAGCTTTCTTT. It translates to CASSWDRNTEAFF.